One sample yielded the 7 T cell receptor beta chains listed below, sequenced in a study of blood T cell repertoires in COVID-19. Produced via immunoSEQ multiplex PCR; TCRdb's table is partial and in-frame only. The repertoire holds under 65,000 clones, with 75% to 95% as singletons. Sequencing was carried out using peripheral blood. The receptors derive from a woman over 75 with active COVID-19.

As for this clone: The junction and the germline gene differ at one end; a read error may be behind it. The J gene is TRBJ2-7, the V gene TRBV12-3 or TRBV12-4; TRBD2 matches 12 bases. CDR3 size: 12 residues. CDR3 amino acids: CASRTASGRENF. The CDR3 DNA is TGTGCCAGCAGGACGGCTAGCGGGAGGGAGAACTTC.

V and J are TRBV18 and TRBJ2-4, with 9 bases fitting TRBD1. The CDR3 totals 16 residues. Trimming at V came to 2 bases and at J to 9 bases, leaving 11 bases not matched to a gene. From germline, CDR1 is KGHSH and CDR2 LQKENI. CDR3 residues: CASSPSSAQGAGIQYF. The CDR3 DNA reads as TGTGCCAGCTCACCATCGTCAGCACAGGGGGCAGGCATTCAGTACTTC.

The chain is built from TRBV5-1 and TRBJ2-1; 9 nucleotides agree with TRBD2. The CDR3 is 16 residues long. In germline, CDR1 is SGHRS, CDR2 YFSETQ. With 0 bases clipped from V and 3 bases from J, the junction kept 4 bases outside the gene matches. CDR3 sequence: CASSLVGSGSYNEQFF. Here the CDR3 DNA reads TGCGCCAGCAGCTTGGTGGGTAGCGGGAGCTACAATGAGCAGTTCTTC.

The J gene is TRBJ2-7, the V gene TRBV21-1; the DNA was not compared with TRBD1, the D call given in the table. TRBV21-1 is a pseudogene locus. The length of the CDR3 is 15 residues. The CDR3 loop reads CASSRPGTGHYEQYF. CDR3 bases: TGTGCCAGCAGCAGACCCGGGACAGGACACTACGAGCAGTACTTC.

The chain combines TRBV27 with TRBJ2-1, with 12 bases aligning to TRBD2. The J segment lost 14 bases and the V segment lost 4 bases, leaving 12 bases of the junction unmatched. Germline V gene lookup returns CDR1 MNHEY and CDR2 SMNVEV (reference sequence). This CDR3 is 15 amino acids long. CDR3: CASSSGTSGWTSEFF. DNA for the CDR3: TGTGCCAGCAGTTCCGGGACTAGCGGGTGGACGAGCGAGTTCTTC.

The chain has TRBV10-2 and TRBJ2-7; D may be TRBD2 (6 bases). Trimming cost V 10 bases and J 6 bases, with 19 bases left between them. There are 13 residues in the CDR3. Germline V gives CDR1 WSHSY, CDR2 SAAADI. This chain's CDR3 is CATTPQSRGEQYV. The CDR3 DNA reads as TGCGCCACCACACCACAGTCGCGGGGCGAGCAGTACGTC.

The J gene is TRBJ1-3, the V gene TRBV7-2; a possible D gene is TRBD1 (5 bases). CDR3 size: 15 residues. V lost 5 bases to trimming and J lost 2 bases, with 13 bases between them. From germline, CDR1 is SGHTA and CDR2 FQGNSA. The DNA for the CDR3 is TGTGCCAGCAGCCCCGACAGTCGGACTGGAAACACCATATATTTT. It is translated as CASSPDSRTGNTIYF.